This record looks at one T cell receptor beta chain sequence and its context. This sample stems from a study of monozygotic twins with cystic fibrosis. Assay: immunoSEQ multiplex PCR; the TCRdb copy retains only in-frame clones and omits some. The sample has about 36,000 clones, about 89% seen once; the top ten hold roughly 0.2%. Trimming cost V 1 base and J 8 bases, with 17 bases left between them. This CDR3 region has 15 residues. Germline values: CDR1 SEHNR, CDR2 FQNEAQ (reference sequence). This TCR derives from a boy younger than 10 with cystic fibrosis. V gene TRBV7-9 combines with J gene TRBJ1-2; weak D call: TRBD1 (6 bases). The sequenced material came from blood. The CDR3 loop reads CASSLGPTGGEGYTF. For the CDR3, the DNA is TGTGCCAGCAGCTTAGGCCCGACGGGGGGCGAGGGCTACACCTTC. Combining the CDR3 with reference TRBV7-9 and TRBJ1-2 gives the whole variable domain DTGVSQNPRHKITKRGQNVTFRCDPISEHNRLYWYRQTLGQGPEFLTYFQNEAQLEKSRLLSDRFSAERPKGSFSTLEIQRTEQGDSAMYLCASSLGPTGGEGYTFGSGTRLTVV.